Below, 5 T cell receptor beta chains from the same sample are listed, as sequenced in a study of blood T cell repertoires in COVID-19. Sequencing was performed with immunoSEQ multiplex PCR; in TCRdb, only in-frame clones are kept and a portion is missing. The sample has about 270,000 clones, around nine tenths seen once; the top ten hold just under 9%. The specimen was peripheral blood. These receptors all stem from a man aged 35-49 years with active or convalescent COVID-19.

V is TRBV5-1 and J is TRBJ2-1; D is possibly TRBD2 (5 bases). V was pared by 4 bases and J by 4 bases, with 18 bases between. Germline CDR1 reads SGHRS; CDR2 reads YFSETQ. The CDR3 spans 16 residues. In nucleotides, the CDR3 is TGCGCCAGCAGCCAGTCATCTAGCTACTTTTACAATGAGCAGTTCTTC. Its translation is CASSQSSSYFYNEQFF.

The V call is TRBV7-9, the J call TRBJ1-5; D not resolved. This CDR3 is built from 13 residues. V was trimmed by 1 base and J by 6 bases, leaving 7 bases between them. From germline, CDR1 is SEHNR and CDR2 FQNEAQ (reference sequence). The chain's CDR3 is CASSLEGGQPQHF. DNA for the CDR3: TGTGCCAGCAGCTTAGAAGGAGGTCAGCCCCAGCATTTT.

The chain has TRBV12-3 or TRBV12-4 and TRBJ1-4, with TRBD1 matching over 8 bases. CDR3 length: 13 amino acids. V trimming: 4 bases; J trimming: 8 bases; junction bases outside the gene matches: 3. The CDR3 DNA reads TGTGCCAGCAGTTCACAGGGGGAGGAAAAACTGTTTTTT. This gives the protein CASSSQGEEKLFF.

This clone has just one count. The rearrangement links TRBV5-1 to TRBJ2-1, with 10 bases that match TRBD2. CDR1 and CDR2 from the germline V gene are SGHRS and YFSETQ. The CDR3 runs 15 residues. V shed 6 bases, J shed 5 bases, and the junction held 8 bases outside the gene matches. The chain's CDR3 is CASKLTSGKNNEQFF. For the CDR3, the DNA is TGCGCCAGCAAACTCACTAGCGGGAAGAACAATGAGCAGTTCTTC.

This clone was detected a few times. CDR3 in DNA: TGTGCCAGCGGGGGACACCCGGACACTGAAGCTTTCTTT. Protein sequence: CASGGHPDTEAFF. The J gene is TRBJ1-1, the V gene TRBV2, with D possibly matching TRBD1 (6 bases). Germline V gene data show CDR1 as SNHLY and CDR2 as FYNNEI. V lost 8 bases, J lost 3 bases, and 13 bases lay in between. This CDR3 has 13 amino acids. The whole variable domain, remainder taken from reference TRBV2 and TRBJ1-1, is EPEVTQTPSHQVTQMGQEVILRCVPISNHLYFYWYRQILGQKVEFLVSFYNNEISEKSEIFDDQFSVERPDGSNFTLKIRSTKLEDSAMYFCASGGHPDTEAFFGQGTRLTVV.